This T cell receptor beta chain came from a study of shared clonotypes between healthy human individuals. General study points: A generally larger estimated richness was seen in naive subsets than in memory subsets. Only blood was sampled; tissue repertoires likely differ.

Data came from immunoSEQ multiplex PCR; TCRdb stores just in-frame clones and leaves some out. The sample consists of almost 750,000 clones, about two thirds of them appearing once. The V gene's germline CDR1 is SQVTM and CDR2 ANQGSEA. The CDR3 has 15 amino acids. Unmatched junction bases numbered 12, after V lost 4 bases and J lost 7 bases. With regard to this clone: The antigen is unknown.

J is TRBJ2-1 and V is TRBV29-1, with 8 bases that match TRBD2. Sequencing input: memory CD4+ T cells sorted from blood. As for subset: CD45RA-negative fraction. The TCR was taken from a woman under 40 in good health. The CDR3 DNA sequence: TGCAGCGTTGCGCTGGAGGCGGGAGGATTTAATGAGCAGTTCTTC. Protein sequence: CSVALEAGGFNEQFF.